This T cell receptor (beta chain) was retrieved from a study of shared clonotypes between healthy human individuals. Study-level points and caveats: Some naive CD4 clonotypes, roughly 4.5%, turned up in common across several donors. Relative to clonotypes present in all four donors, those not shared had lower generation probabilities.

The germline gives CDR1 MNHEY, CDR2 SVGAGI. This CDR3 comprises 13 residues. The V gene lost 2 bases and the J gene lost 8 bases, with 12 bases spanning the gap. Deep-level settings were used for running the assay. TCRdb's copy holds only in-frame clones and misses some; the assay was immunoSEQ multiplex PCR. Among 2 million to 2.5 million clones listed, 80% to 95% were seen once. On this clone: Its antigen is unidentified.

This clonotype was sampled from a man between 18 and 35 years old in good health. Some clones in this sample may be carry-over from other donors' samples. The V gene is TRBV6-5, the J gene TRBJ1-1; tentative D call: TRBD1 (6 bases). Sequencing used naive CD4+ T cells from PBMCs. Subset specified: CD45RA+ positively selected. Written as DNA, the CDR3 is TGTGCCAGCAGTTACCCGGGACATCGAGAAGCTTTCTTT. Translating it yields CASSYPGHREAFF.